The source of this T cell receptor beta chain is a study of T-cell reconstitution after alpha-beta-depleted transplantation in children (TCRdb year 2016). About the full investigation: Using TCR repertoire profiling, the study quantitatively followed how T-cell immune reconstitution unfolded in children after TCRalphabeta/CD19-depleted allogeneic hematopoietic cell transplantation.

The library relied on PCR. Data came from an Illumina HiSeq 2500. Molecular barcoding was employed in the preparation of TCR libraries, with unique molecular identifiers being used to normalize TCRbeta repertoire quantification. TCRdb applied fastp at Q25 and MiXCR to the public reads, then kept only in-frame beta chains. Rows are combined by CDR3 protein, so each entry shows the most common genes and DNA. The sample table holds about 440,000 distinct CDR3 sequences, of which around 46% were seen once. The ten most abundant clones make up under 35% of the sample. What the treatment or condition label conveys for this sample: allogeneic hematopoietic cell transplantation with graft depleted of TCRalphabeta T cells and CD19 B cells. Transplant recipients were children who received TCRalphabeta/CD19-depleted allogeneic hematopoietic cell grafts. General conclusions and limits of the study: The apparently early alphabetaT-cell count recovery about two months after transplant was reportedly dependent on only several hundred rapidly expanded clones derived from non-depleted graft cells. Over the following months the frequencies of hyperexpanded clones went down, and after one year T-cell counts and TCRbeta diversity were mostly credited to newly produced T cells. In some patients, the high TCRbeta diversity seen at day 60 was put down to recipient T cells and intrathymic progenitors that had survived conditioning.

V is reduced by 5 bases and J by 0 bases, leaving a spacing of 19 bases between them. The germline V gene encodes CDR1 MNHNS and CDR2 SASEGT. Reading from cysteine to phenylalanine, the CDR3 counts 17 amino acids. Only the CDR3 part of the read is kept: 51 bases, read in frame from the first base. This clonotype was seen a handful of times. Its antigen is currently not known. Base qualities are not recorded, but no much larger clone differs from it by a single base. The V gene is TRBV6-1 and the J gene is TRBJ1-1; perhaps TRBD1 is the D gene, with 6 bases matching. The sample was PBMCs, taken before TCRalphabeta/CD19-depleted stem cell transplant. The TCR was taken from a girl aged 2 to 9 with aplastic anemia, due to receive a stem cell transplant. The nucleotides are TGTGCCAGCAGTATAGGATACGGGGGGCAGATGAACACTGAAGCTTTCTTT. Translated, it reads CASSIGYGGQMNTEAFF.